Sequencing of this TCR beta chain was carried out in a study of neurological immune-mediated disorders. The V and J ends lost 3 bases and 2 bases respectively, with 9 bases between them. The germline V gene encodes CDR1 SGHRS and CDR2 YFSETQ. The CDR3 covers 14 residues. This clonotype was picked up many times. TCRdb re-called the 5' RACE reads through MiXCR, storing one row per CDR3 protein. The repertoire holds over 65,000 distinct CDR3 sequences, with roughly 9% as singletons. The source is a middle-aged man in good health. J is TRBJ1-5 and V is TRBV5-1; no reliable D call. Specimen: PBMCs. The CDR3 nucleotides read TGCGCCAGCAGCTACTCCGGGGGCAATCAGCCCCAGCATTTT. Protein product: CASSYSGGNQPQHF.